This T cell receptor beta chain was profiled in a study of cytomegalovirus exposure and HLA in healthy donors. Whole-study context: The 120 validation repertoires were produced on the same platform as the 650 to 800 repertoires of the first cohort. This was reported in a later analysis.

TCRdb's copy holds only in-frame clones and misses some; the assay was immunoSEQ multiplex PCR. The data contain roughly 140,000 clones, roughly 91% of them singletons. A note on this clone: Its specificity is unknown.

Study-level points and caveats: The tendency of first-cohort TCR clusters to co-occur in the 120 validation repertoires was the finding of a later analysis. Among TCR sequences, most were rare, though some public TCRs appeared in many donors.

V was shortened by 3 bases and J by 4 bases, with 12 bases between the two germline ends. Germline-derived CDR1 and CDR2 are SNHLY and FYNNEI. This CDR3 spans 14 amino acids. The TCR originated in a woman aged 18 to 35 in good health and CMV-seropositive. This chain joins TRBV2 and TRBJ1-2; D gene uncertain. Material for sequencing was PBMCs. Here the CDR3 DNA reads TGTGCCAGCAGTGACTTCGTATCGGGCTATGGCTACACCTTC. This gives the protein CASSDFVSGYGYTF.